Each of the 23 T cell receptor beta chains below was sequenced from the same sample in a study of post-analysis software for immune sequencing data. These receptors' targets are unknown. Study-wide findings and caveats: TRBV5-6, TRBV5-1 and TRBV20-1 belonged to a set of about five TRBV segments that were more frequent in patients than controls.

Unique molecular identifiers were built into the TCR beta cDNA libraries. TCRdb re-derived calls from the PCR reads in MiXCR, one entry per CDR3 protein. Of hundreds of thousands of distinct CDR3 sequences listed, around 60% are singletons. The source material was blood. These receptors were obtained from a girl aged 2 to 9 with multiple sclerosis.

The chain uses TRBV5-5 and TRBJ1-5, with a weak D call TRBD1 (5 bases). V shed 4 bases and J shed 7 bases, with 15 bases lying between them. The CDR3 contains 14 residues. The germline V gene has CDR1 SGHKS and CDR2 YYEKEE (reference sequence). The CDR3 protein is CASSHPGGGQPQHF. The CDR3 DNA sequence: TGTGCCAGCAGCCACCCGGGCGGGGGACAGCCCCAGCATTTT.

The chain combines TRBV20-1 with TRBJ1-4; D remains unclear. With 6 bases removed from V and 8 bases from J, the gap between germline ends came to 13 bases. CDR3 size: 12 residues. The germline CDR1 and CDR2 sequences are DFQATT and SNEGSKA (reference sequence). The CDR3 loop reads CSAGIPDEKLFF. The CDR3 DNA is TGCAGTGCAGGGATCCCCGACGAAAAACTGTTTTTT.

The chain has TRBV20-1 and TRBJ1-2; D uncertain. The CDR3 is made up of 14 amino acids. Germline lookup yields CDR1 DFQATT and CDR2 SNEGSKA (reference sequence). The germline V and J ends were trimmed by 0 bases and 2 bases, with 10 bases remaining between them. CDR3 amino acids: CSARDPSVNYGYTF. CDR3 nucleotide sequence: TGCAGTGCTAGAGATCCCAGTGTCAACTATGGCTACACCTTC.

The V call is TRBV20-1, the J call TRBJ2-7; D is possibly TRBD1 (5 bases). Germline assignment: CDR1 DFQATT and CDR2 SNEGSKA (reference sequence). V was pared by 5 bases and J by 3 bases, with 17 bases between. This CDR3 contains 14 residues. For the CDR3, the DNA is TGCAGTGCTGAGGTTGCAGGGAATATCTACGAGCAGTACTTC. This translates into CSAEVAGNIYEQYF.

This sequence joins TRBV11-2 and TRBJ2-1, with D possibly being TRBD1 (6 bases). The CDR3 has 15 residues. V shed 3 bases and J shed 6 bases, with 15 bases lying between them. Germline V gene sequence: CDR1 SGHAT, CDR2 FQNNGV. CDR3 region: CASSFVSGVGNEQFF. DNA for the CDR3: TGTGCCAGCAGCTTTGTTTCAGGGGTCGGCAATGAGCAGTTCTTC.

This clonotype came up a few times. CDR3 coding DNA: TGCGCCAGCAGCTTTGTTCCCACGGGGGACAGGGGCTACGAGCAGTACTTC. This codes for CASSFVPTGDRGYEQYF. The V and J genes are TRBV5-1 and TRBJ2-7, with TRBD1 identical over 10 bases. The junction had 11 bases not matched to a gene; V was cut back by 2 bases and J by 3 bases. The CDR3 length is 17 residues. Looked up from germline, CDR1 is SGHRS and CDR2 is YFSETQ.

The CDR3, as DNA: TGCAGTGCTCGTACAGGGGGGGGCCCGGGGGCACACTCTGAAGCTTTCTTT. Protein product: CSARTGGGPGAHSEAFF. This rearrangement joins TRBV20-1 to TRBJ1-1, with TRBD1 identical over 8 bases. This CDR3 comprises 17 residues. V lost 5 bases, J lost 6 bases, and 20 bases stayed unmatched. Per the germline V gene, CDR1 is DFQATT and CDR2 is SNEGSKA (reference sequence).

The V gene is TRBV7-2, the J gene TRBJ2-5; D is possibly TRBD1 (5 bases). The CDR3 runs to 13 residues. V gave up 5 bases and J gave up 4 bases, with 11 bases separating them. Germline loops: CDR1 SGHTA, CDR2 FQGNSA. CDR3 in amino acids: CASSHNRLETQYF. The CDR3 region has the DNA TGTGCCAGCAGCCACAACAGGCTAGAGACCCAGTACTTC.

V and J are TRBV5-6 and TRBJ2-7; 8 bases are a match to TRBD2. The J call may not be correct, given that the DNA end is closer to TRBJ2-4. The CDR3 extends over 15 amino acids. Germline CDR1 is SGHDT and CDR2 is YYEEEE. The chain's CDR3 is CASSPGGGEGDIQYF. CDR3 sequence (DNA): TGTGCCAGCAGCCCCGGGGGGGGCGAGGGAGACATTCAGTACTTC.

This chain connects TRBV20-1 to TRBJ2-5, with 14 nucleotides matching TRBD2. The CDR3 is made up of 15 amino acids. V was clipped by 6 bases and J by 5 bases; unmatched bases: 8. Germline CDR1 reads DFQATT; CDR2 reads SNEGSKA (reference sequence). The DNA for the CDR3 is TGCAGTGCGACGGAAAGGACTAGCGGGGGGGAGACCCAGTACTTC. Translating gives CSATERTSGGETQYF.

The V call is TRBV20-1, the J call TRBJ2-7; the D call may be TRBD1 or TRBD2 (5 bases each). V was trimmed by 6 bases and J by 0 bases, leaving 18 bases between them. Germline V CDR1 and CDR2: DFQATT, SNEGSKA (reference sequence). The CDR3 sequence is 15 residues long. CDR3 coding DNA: TGCAGTGCAGCCCAATCCCGGGACGGCTCCTACGAGCAGTACTTC. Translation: CSAAQSRDGSYEQYF.

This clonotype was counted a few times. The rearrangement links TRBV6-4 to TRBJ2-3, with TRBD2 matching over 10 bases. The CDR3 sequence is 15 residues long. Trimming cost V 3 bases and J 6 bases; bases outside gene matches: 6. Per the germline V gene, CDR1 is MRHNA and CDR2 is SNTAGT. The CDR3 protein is CASSESSGSVDTQYF. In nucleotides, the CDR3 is TGTGCCAGCAGTGAATCTAGCGGGAGTGTCGATACGCAGTATTTT.

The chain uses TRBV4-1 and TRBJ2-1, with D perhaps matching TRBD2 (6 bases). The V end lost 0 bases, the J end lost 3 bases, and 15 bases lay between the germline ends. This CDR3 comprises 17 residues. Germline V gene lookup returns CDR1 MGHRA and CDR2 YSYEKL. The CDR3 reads CASSQDKRASDYNEQFF. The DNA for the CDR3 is TGCGCCAGCAGCCAAGATAAACGGGCTAGCGACTACAATGAGCAGTTCTTC.

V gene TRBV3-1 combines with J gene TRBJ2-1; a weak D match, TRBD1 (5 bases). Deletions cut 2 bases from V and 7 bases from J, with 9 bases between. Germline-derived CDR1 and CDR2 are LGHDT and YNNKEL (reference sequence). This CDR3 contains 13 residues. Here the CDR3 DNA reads TGTGCCAGCAGCCAACACAGGAGAAATGAGCAGTTCTTC. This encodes CASSQHRRNEQFF.

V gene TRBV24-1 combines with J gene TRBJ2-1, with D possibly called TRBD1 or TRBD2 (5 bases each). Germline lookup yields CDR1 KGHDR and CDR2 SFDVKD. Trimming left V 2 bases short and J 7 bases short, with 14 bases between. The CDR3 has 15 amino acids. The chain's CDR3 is CATSDCGQGLNEQFF. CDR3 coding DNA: TGTGCCACCAGTGATTGCGGGCAGGGCCTTAATGAGCAGTTCTTC.

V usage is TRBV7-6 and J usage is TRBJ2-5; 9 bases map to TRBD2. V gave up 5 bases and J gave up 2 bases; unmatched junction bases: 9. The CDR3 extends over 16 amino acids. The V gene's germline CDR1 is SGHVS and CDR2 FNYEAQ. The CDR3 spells CASSPRLADRQETQYF. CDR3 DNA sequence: TGTGCCAGCAGCCCCCGACTAGCGGATAGGCAAGAGACCCAGTACTTC.

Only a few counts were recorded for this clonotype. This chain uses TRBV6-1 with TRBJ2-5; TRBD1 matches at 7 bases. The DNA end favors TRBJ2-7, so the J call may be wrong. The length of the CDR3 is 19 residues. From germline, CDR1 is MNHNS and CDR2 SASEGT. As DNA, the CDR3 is TGTGCCAGCAGTACCCCTGGGACAGCCAGAGGAAATGCGAAAGACGAGCAGTACTTC. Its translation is CASSTPGTARGNAKDEQYF.

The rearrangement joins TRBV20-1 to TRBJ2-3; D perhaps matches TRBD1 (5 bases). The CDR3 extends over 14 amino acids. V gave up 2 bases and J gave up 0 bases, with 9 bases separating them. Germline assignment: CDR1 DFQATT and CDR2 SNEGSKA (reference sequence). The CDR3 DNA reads TGCAGTGCTAGAATGACAGTAAGCACAGATACGCAGTATTTT. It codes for CSARMTVSTDTQYF.

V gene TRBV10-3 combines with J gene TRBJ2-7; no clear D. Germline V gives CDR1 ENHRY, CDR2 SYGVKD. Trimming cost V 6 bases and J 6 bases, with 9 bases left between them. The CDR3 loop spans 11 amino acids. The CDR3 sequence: CAISQTGEQYF. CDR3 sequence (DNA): TGTGCCATCAGCCAGACCGGCGAGCAGTACTTC.

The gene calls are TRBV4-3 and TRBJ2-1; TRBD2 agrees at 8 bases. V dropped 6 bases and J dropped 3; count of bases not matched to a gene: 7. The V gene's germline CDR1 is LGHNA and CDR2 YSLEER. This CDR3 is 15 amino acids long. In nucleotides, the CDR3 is TGCGCCAGCAGTCCCTGGGGACTAGACTACAATGAGCAGTTCTTC. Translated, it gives CASSPWGLDYNEQFF.

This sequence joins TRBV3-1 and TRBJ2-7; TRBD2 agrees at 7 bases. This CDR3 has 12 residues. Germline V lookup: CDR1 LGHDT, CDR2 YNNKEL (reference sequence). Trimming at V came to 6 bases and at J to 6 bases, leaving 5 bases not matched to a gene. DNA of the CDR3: TGTGCCAGCAGTGGGGGGGATCGCGAGCAGTACTTC. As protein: CASSGGDREQYF.

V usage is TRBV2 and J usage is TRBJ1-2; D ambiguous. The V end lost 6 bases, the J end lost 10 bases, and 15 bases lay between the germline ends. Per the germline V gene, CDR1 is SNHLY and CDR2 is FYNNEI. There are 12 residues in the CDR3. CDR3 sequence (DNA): TGTGCCAGCAGGGACGAAGGAGTAGTCTACACCTTC. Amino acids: CASRDEGVVYTF.

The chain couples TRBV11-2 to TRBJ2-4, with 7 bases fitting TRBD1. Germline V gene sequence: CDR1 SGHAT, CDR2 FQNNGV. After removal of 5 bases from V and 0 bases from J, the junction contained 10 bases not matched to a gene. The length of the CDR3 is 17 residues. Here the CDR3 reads CASSHLRGQLAKNIQYF. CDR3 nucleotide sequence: TGTGCCAGCAGCCACCTACGGGGACAGCTAGCCAAAAACATTCAGTACTTC. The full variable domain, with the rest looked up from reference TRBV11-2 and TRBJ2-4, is EAGVAQSPRYKIIEKRQSVAFWCNPISGHATLYWYQQILGQGPKLLIQFQNNGVVDDSQLPKDRFSAERLKGVDSTLKIQPAKLEDSAVYLCASSHLRGQLAKNIQYFGAGTRLSVL.